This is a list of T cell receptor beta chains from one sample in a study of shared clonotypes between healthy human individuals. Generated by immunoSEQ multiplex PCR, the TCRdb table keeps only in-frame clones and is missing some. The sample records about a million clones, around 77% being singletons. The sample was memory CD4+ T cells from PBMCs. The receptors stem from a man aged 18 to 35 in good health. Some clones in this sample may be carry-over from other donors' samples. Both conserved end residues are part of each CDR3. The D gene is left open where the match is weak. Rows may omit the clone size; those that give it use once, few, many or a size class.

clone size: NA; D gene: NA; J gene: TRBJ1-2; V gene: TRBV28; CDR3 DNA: TGTGCCAGCAGCCCATCGCCCGGGCCCTATGGCTACACCTTC; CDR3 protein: CASSPSPGPYGYTF
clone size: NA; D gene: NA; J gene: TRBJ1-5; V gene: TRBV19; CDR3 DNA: TGTGCCAGTAGTATGGGGGGTTTCGGCAATCAGCCCCAGCATTTT; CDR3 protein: CASSMGGFGNQPQHF
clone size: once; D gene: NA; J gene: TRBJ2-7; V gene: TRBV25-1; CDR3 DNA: TGTGCCAGCACTCGGGGCTTGGGACCCTACGAGCAGTACTTC; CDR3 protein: CASTRGLGPYEQYF
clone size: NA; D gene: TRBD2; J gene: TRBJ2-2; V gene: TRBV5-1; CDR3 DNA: TGCGCCAGCAGCTTGGTTCTAGCGGGAGAACAGCCCACCGGGGAGCTGTTTTTT; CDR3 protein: CASSLVLAGEQPTGELFF
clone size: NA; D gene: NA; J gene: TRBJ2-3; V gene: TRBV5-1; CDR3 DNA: TGCGCCAGCAGCTTAACAAGATACACAGATACGCAGTATTTT; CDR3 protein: CASSLTRYTDTQYF
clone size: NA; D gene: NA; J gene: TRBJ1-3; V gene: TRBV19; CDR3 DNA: TGTGCCAGTAGTATCAGAGACGGAAACACCATATATTTT; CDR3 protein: CASSIRDGNTIYF
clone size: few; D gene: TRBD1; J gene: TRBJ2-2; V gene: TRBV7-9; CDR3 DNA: TGTGCCAGCAAACAGGGGGTGGCGAACACCGGGGAGCTGTTTTTT; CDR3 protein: CASKQGVANTGELFF
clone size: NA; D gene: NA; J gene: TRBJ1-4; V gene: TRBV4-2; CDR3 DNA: TGTGCCAGCAGCTACGAACCCAACAGGGACCCCGGAAAACTGTTTTTT; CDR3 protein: CASSYEPNRDPGKLFF
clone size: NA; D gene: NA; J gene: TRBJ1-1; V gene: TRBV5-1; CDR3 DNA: TGCGCCAGCAGCTTGACAGCCTTGAACACTGAAGCTTTCTTT; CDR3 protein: CASSLTALNTEAFF
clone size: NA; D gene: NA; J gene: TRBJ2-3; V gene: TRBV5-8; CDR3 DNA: TGTGCCAGCAGCTTGGGAATGGCGGGCACAGATACGCAGTATTTT; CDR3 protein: CASSLGMAGTDTQYF
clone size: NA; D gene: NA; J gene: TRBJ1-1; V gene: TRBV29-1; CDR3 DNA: TGCAGCGTTATTCCGAAGGGTGAAGCTTTCTTT; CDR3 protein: CSVIPKGEAFF
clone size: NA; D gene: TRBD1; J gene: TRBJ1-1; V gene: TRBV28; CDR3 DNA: TGTGCCAGCAGTTTCACTTGGGGGGGAGGGACAGTCAACACTGAAGCTTTCTTT; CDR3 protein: CASSFTWGGGTVNTEAFF
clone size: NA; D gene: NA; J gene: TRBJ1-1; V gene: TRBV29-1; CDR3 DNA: TGCAGCGTTGTTTCGGGAAACACTGAAGCTTTCTTT; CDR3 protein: CSVVSGNTEAFF
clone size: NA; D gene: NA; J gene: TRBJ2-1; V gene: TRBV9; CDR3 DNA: TGTGCCAGCAGCCCAGCGGACAATGAGCAGTTCTTC; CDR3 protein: CASSPADNEQFF
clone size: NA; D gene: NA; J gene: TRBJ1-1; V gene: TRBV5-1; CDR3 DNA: TGCGCCAGCAGCTTGGCCGTACAGATGAACACTGAAGCTTTCTTT; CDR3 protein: CASSLAVQMNTEAFF
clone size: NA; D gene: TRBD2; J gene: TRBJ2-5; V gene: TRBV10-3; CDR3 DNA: TGTGCCATCAGTGAGGTAGCGGGAGAGACCCAGTACTTC; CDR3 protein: CAISEVAGETQYF
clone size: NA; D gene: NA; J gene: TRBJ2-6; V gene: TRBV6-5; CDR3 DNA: TGTGCCAGCATAGGGGCGGGGGCAGGGGCCAACGTCCTGACTTTC; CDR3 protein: CASIGAGAGANVLTF
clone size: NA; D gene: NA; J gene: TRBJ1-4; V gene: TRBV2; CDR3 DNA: TGTGCCAGCAGTGACAGAACCTCTAATGAAAAACTGTTTTTT; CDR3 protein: CASSDRTSNEKLFF
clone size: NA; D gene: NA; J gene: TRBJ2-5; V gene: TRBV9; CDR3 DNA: TGTGCCAGCAGCGTACAGGATTTTTTTGGAGAGACCCAGTACTTC; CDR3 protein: CASSVQDFFGETQYF
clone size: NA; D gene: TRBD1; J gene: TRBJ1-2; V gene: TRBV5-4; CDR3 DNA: TGTGCCAGCAGCCCGGGACAGGGATATGGCTACACCTTC; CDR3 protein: CASSPGQGYGYTF
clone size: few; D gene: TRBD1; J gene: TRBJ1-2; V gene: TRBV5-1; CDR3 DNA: TGCGCCAGCAGCTTGGATGGCAGGGGGGCGTACTATGGCTACACCTTC; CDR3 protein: CASSLDGRGAYYGYTF
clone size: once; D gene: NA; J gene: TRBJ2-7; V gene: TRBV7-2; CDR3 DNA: TGTGCCAGCAGCTTACTAGGGGCGCAGGACTTC; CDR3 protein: CASSLLGAQDF
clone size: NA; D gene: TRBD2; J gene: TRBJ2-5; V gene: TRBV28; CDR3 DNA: TGTGCCAGCAGTCCTCCGGGACTAGCGGGAGGGGAGACCCAGTACTTC; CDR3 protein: CASSPPGLAGGETQYF
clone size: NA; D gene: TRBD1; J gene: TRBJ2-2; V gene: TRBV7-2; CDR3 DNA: TGTGCCAGCAGCGCCTGGGACAGGGGTAGCGGGGAGCTGTTTTTT; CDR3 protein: CASSAWDRGSGELFF
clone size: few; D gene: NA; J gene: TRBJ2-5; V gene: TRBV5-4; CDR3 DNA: TGTGCCAGCAGCTTATTCAAGGGGGGAGAGACCCAGTACTTC; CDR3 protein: CASSLFKGGETQYF
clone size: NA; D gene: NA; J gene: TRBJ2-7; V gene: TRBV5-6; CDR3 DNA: TGTGCCAGCAGCTTGGTGGCAGGAAATCGGGAGCAGTACTTC; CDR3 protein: CASSLVAGNREQYF
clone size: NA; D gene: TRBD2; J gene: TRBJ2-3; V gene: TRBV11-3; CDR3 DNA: TGTGCCAGCAGCGGACGACTAGCGGGGGACACAGATACGCAGTATTTT; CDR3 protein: CASSGRLAGDTDTQYF
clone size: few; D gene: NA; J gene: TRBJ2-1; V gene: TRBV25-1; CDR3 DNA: TGTGCCAGCAGTGTTGGATCAGTGGGGAATGAGCAGTTCTTC; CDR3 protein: CASSVGSVGNEQFF
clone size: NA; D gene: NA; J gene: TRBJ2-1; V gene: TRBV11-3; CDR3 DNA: TGTGCCAGCAGCTTAGGTGCAGGAGGCGGTCGAAATGAGCAGTTCTTC; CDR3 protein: CASSLGAGGGRNEQFF
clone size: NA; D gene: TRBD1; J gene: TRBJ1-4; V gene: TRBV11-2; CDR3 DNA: TGTGCCAGCAGCTTAGCCACAGGGGGCGTGGAACTGTTTTTT; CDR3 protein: CASSLATGGVELFF
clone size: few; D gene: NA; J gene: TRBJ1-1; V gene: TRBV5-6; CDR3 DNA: TGTGCCAGCAGCGCGAGCCGGGGGACATCGGTGAGCACTGAAGCTTTCTTT; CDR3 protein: CASSASRGTSVSTEAFF
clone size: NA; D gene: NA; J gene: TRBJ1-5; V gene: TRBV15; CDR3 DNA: TGTGCCACCAGCAGAGATCGGCAGCCCAATCAGCCCCAGCATTTT; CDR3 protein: CATSRDRQPNQPQHF
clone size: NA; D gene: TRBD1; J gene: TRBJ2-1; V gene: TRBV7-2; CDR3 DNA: TGTGCCAGCAGCTTTACCGGGACAGGGGGAAGCAATGAGCAGTTCTTC; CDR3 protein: CASSFTGTGGSNEQFF
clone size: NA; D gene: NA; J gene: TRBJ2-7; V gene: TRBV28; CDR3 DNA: TGTGCCAGCAAGGACCGGGCCCGGTACGAGCAGTACTTC; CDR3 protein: CASKDRARYEQYF
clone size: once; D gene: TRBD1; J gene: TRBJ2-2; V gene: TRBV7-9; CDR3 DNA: TGTGCCAGCAGCTTTGGGGACAGGGGCACCGGGGAGCTGTTTTTT; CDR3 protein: CASSFGDRGTGELFF
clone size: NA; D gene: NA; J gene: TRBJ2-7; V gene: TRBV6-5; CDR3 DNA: TGTGCCAGCAGAGGGAACTACGAGCAGTACTTC; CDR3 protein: CASRGNYEQYF
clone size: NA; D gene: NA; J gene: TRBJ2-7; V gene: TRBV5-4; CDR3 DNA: TGTGCCAGCAGGGGACCACAGGGAAACGAGCAGTACTTC; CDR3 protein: CASRGPQGNEQYF
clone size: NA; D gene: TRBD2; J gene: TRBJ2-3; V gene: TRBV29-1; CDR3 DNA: TGCAGCGTTGATGGGTCTAGCGGGAGCCCAGATACGCAGTATTTT; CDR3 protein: CSVDGSSGSPDTQYF
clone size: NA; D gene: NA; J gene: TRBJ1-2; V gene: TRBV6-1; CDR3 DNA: TGTGCCAGCAGTGAATGGGGGATTGCGTTGTCATACTATGGCTACACCTTC; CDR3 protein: CASSEWGIALSYYGYTF
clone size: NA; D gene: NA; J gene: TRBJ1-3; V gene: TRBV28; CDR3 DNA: TGTGCCAGCAGTTCCTGGGCCGGGAGCTCTGGAAACACCATATATTTT; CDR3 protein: CASSSWAGSSGNTIYF
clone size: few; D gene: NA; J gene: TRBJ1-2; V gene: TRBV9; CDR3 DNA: TGTGCCAGCAGCGCAGGGGAGGGCTACACCTTC; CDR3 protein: CASSAGEGYTF
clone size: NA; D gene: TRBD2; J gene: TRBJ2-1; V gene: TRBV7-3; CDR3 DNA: TGTGCCAGCAGCTTAAGCGGGACTAGCGGTTACAATGAGCAGTTCTTC; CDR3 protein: CASSLSGTSGYNEQFF